The 26 T cell receptor beta chains below all came from one sample that was sequenced in a study of OX40 agonist ivuxolimab in advanced cancers. Library preparation used the immunoSEQ multiplex PCR assay. TCRdb mirrors the immuneACCESS table, restricted to in-frame sequences. Some clones are absent from its copies; in checked studies, under half trace to an unresolved V gene, and the reason for the others is unknown. The sample yields over 85,000 clones; approximately 80% were counted once. The leading ten clones occupy roughly 1.5% of the sample. Sequenced material: CD4+ or CD8+ T cells sorted from blood, taken in a trial of the OX40 agonist ivuxolimab. The source is an adult with an advanced solid tumor such as melanoma, head and neck, liver or kidney cancer.

In DNA, the CDR3 is TGTGCCAGCAGCTTAGAAGGTCTATCTAACTATGGCTACACCTTC. Residues: CASSLEGLSNYGYTF. The chain combines TRBV7-8 with TRBJ1-2; D remains ambiguous. There are 15 residues in the CDR3. The V gene's germline CDR1 is SGHVS and CDR2 FQNEAQ. Trimming stripped 1 base from V and 0 bases from J, with 9 bases between.

This chain joins TRBV4-3 and TRBJ2-2, with a tentative D call TRBD2 (5 bases). Germline V CDR1 and CDR2: LGHNA, YSLEER. V was pared by 4 bases and J by 2 bases, with 14 bases between. This CDR3 is built from 16 residues. The CDR3, as DNA: TGCGCCAGCAGCCCCGGCCCCAGCGGTAACACCGGGGAGCTGTTTTTT. This translates into CASSPGPSGNTGELFF.

The V and J genes are TRBV6-6 and TRBJ1-3; D unresolved. CDR1 and CDR2 from the germline V gene are MNHNY and SVGAGI (reference sequence). V dropped 6 bases and J dropped 1 base, with 10 bases sitting between them. The CDR3 runs 14 residues. CDR3 coding DNA: TGTGCCAGCAGCCCCGGGTCTTCTGGAAACACCATATATTTT. It is translated as CASSPGSSGNTIYF.

Written as DNA, the CDR3 is TGTGCCAGCAGCTTAAGTGGTGGCGCTGGGGCCAACGTCCTGACTTTC. Translation: CASSLSGGAGANVLTF. This chain uses TRBV7-3 with TRBJ2-6; D remains ambiguous. The V and J ends lost 1 base and 2 bases respectively, with 9 bases between them. Per the germline V gene, CDR1 is SGHTA and CDR2 is FQGTGA. The CDR3 spans 16 residues.

The CDR3 sequence: CASSDRVGYNEQFF. CDR3 DNA sequence: TGTGCCAGCTCCGACAGGGTGGGGTACAATGAGCAGTTCTTC. This chain uses TRBV2 with TRBJ2-1, with 7 bases identical to TRBD1. The CDR3 is made up of 14 amino acids. V gave up 8 bases and J gave up 4 bases; unmatched junction bases: 8. Germline lookup yields CDR1 SNHLY and CDR2 FYNNEI.

The CDR3 region has the DNA TGTGCCAGCAGCTCTCGGGAGGGCGGCCGCTCTGGAAACACCATATATTTT. Translated, it gives CASSSREGGRSGNTIYF. The chain has TRBV7-9 and TRBJ1-3; D call uncertain. Deletions cut 4 bases from V and 0 bases from J, with 16 bases between. The CDR3 is 17 amino acids. The germline V gene encodes CDR1 SEHNR and CDR2 FQNEAQ (reference sequence).

The chain joins TRBV5-6 to TRBJ1-5; unclear D gene. V was trimmed by 0 bases and J by 9 bases, leaving 16 bases between them. The CDR3 spans 15 residues. Germline values: CDR1 SGHDT, CDR2 YYEEEE. CDR3 residues: CASSLGSVPQGPQHF. The CDR3 DNA sequence: TGTGCCAGCAGCTTGGGTTCTGTCCCTCAAGGGCCCCAGCATTTT.

The V call is TRBV28, the J call TRBJ1-6; D is undetermined. This CDR3 region has 14 residues. V was trimmed by 1 base and J by 6 bases, leaving 7 bases between them. Germline V gene sequence: CDR1 MDHEN, CDR2 SYDVKM. CDR3 loop: CASSLSTINSPLHF. The CDR3 DNA is TGTGCCAGCAGTTTATCGACAATTAATTCACCCCTCCACTTT.

This clone is a singleton in its sample. The rearrangement uses TRBV5-1 and TRBJ1-2; D is unresolved. Germline V CDR1 and CDR2: SGHRS, YFSETQ. V lost 2 bases and J 10 bases, leaving 18 bases between the germline ends. The CDR3 sequence is 14 residues long. The CDR3 DNA is TGCGCCAGCAGCTTAAACATAGGCCCGGATTCCTACACCTTC. Amino acids: CASSLNIGPDSYTF.

The gene calls are TRBV7-9 and TRBJ1-1; D gene unclear. CDR1 and CDR2 from the germline V gene are SEHNR and FQNEAQ (reference sequence). Trimming left V 2 bases short and J 5 bases short, with 9 bases between. The CDR3 has 13 residues. DNA for the CDR3: TGTGCCAGCAGCTTATCTTCCGGGACTGAAGCTTTCTTT. Translating gives CASSLSSGTEAFF. Complete variable domain (other parts from reference TRBV7-9 and TRBJ1-1): DTGVSQNPRHKITKRGQNVTFRCDPISEHNRLYWYRQTLGQGPEFLTYFQNEAQLEKSRLLSDRFSAERPKGSFSTLEIQRTEQGDSAMYLCASSLSSGTEAFFGQGTRLTVV.

The rearrangement joins TRBV5-1 to TRBJ2-1, with D possibly matching TRBD2 (5 bases). This CDR3 is built from 13 residues. The V gene lost 3 bases and the J gene lost 10 bases, with 14 bases spanning the gap. Germline V gene lookup returns CDR1 SGHRS and CDR2 YFSETQ. CDR3 coding DNA: TGCGCCAGCAGCTACGCCCCCGGGAACGAGCAGTTCTTC. Protein sequence: CASSYAPGNEQFF.

Only one count was recorded for this clone. The V gene is TRBV18, the J gene TRBJ2-5, with unresolved D. V lost 6 bases and J 4 bases, leaving 6 bases between the germline ends. The CDR3 has 11 amino acids. Germline V gene data show CDR1 as KGHSH and CDR2 as LQKENI. CDR3 loop: CASSQIETQYF. The DNA of the CDR3 is TGTGCCAGCTCCCAAATAGAGACCCAGTACTTC. Full variable domain (rest looked up from reference TRBV18 and TRBJ2-5): NAGVMQNPRHLVRRRGQEARLRCSPMKGHSHVYWYRQLPEEGLKFMVYLQKENIIDESGMPKERFSAEFPKEGPSILRIQQVVRGDSAAYFCASSQIETQYFGPGTRLLVL.

The V and J genes are TRBV6-5 and TRBJ1-5, with D maybe TRBD1 (6 bases). The germline gives CDR1 MNHEY, CDR2 SVGAGI. Trimming cost V 2 bases and J 7 bases, with 12 bases left between them. The CDR3 is made up of 14 amino acids. The CDR3 region is CASSYGRGGQPQHF. CDR3 in DNA: TGTGCCAGCAGTTACGGCAGGGGAGGACAGCCCCAGCATTTT.

Worth noting for this clone: Relative to the germline gene, one junction end is altered; a read error may explain this. The rearrangement joins TRBV4-2 to TRBJ2-2; maybe TRBD2 (5 bases). Germline V gives CDR1 LGHNA, CDR2 YNFKEQ. The CDR3 has 12 residues. The CDR3: CASSDPKRGAVF. Written as DNA, the CDR3 is TGTGCCAGCAGCGACCCTAAACGGGGAGCTGTTTTT.

This clone was observed a single time. The rearrangement uses TRBV5-4 and TRBJ1-2, with D tentatively TRBD1 (6 bases). CDR3 length equals 13 residues. The germline CDR1 and CDR2 sequences are SGHNT and YYREEE (reference sequence). The V and J ends lost 4 bases and 7 bases respectively, with 14 bases between them. The CDR3 spells CASSPGRGPGYTF. The CDR3 bases are TGTGCCAGCAGCCCAGGACGGGGGCCTGGCTACACCTTC.

The J gene is TRBJ2-7, the V gene TRBV4-3, with 11 bases fitting TRBD1. CDR1 and CDR2 from the germline V gene are LGHNA and YSLEER. V trimming: 0 bases; J trimming: 5 bases; junction bases outside the gene matches: 6. The CDR3 has 16 residues. In DNA, the CDR3 is TGCGCCAGCAGCCAAGATCTGGGGGACAGGGGGGACGAGCAGTACTTC. Translating gives CASSQDLGDRGDEQYF.

The gene calls are TRBV4-2 and TRBJ2-1, with no clear D. The CDR3 totals 17 residues. CDR1 is LGHNA and CDR2 is YNFKEQ in the germline V gene. V was clipped by 0 bases and J by 0 bases, with 12 bases between them. CDR3 sequence: CASSQESATSSYNEQFF. DNA for the CDR3: TGTGCCAGCAGCCAAGAATCAGCGACAAGCTCCTACAATGAGCAGTTCTTC.

The J gene is TRBJ1-1, the V gene TRBV30; D possibly corresponds to TRBD1 (5 bases). Germline V gene sequence: CDR1 GTSNPN, CDR2 SVGIG (reference sequence). This CDR3 region has 13 residues. Trimming took 2 bases from V and 6 from J, leaving 13 bases between them. CDR3 in DNA: TGTGCCTGGAGTCCGGGGCCCCGGCCTGAAGCTTTCTTT. The encoded protein is CAWSPGPRPEAFF. Based on the CDR3 plus reference TRBV30 and TRBJ1-1, the full variable domain is SQTIHQWPATLVQPVGSPLSLECTVEGTSNPNLYWYRQAAGRGLQLLFYSVGIGQISSEVPQNLSASRPQDRQFILSSKKLLLSDSGFYLCAWSPGPRPEAFFGQGTRLTVV.

This chain links TRBV7-3 with TRBJ2-1, with 8 bases aligning to TRBD2. The CDR3 has 16 amino acids. Germline trimming cut 2 bases from V and 7 bases from J; bases unmatched to any gene: 10. The germline V gene has CDR1 SGHTA and CDR2 FQGTGA. For the CDR3, the DNA is TGTGCCAGCAGCTTACTTGGCGGGGGGTTTTTGAATGAGCAGTTCTTC. Translating gives CASSLLGGGFLNEQFF. Based on the CDR3 plus reference TRBV7-3 and TRBJ2-1, the full variable domain is GAGVSQTPSNKVTEKGKYVELRCDPISGHTALYWYRQSLGQGPEFLIYFQGTGAADDSGLPNDRFFAVRPEGSVSTLKIQRTERGDSAVYLCASSLLGGGFLNEQFFGPGTRLTVL.

The rearrangement joins TRBV7-6 to TRBJ2-7; 13 bases align to TRBD2. J gave up 6 bases and V 6 bases, and 5 bases lay outside the gene matches. The CDR3 extends over 14 amino acids. Per germline, CDR1 SGHVS and CDR2 FNYEAQ. CDR3 sequence reads: CASSRLAGGSEQYF. The CDR3, as DNA: TGTGCCAGCAGTCGACTAGCGGGAGGCAGCGAGCAGTACTTC. Based on the CDR3 plus reference TRBV7-6 and TRBJ2-7, the full variable domain is GAGVSQSPRYKVTKRGQDVALRCDPISGHVSLYWYRQALGQGPEFLTYFNYEAQQDKSGLPNDRFSAERPEGSISTLTIQRTEQRDSAMYRCASSRLAGGSEQYFGPGTRLTVT.

The rearrangement joins TRBV9 to TRBJ2-5; TRBD1 is a possible D gene (6 bases). Judging by the DNA end, TRBJ2-7 fits better; the J call may be wrong. This CDR3 spans 18 amino acids. Looked up from germline, CDR1 is SGDLS and CDR2 is YYNGEE. The CDR3 coding sequence is TGTGCCAGCAGCGTAGATAGCCATGGATCCGGACAGAACTACGAGCAGTACTTC. This codes for CASSVDSHGSGQNYEQYF.

The gene calls are TRBV7-9 and TRBJ1-3; unclear D gene. CDR1 is SEHNR and CDR2 is FQNEAQ in the germline V gene (reference sequence). Trimming took 1 base from V and 2 from J, leaving 6 bases between them. There are 14 residues in the CDR3. CDR3 sequence (DNA): TGTGCCAGCAGCTTAGGTGTTGCTGGAAACACCATATATTTT. Protein sequence: CASSLGVAGNTIYF.

This clone was found once. The chain is built from TRBV6-5 and TRBJ2-4; D is uncertain. CDR3 length: 13 amino acids. Trimming removed 2 bases from V and 9 bases from J, with 11 bases in between. Germline loops: CDR1 MNHEY, CDR2 SVGAGI. The CDR3 spells CASSYDSTSIQYF. The CDR3, as DNA: TGTGCCAGCAGTTACGATTCGACCAGCATTCAGTACTTC.

The V and J genes are TRBV6-1 and TRBJ1-2; D remains unclear. The CDR3 is made up of 11 amino acids. Trimming stripped 8 bases from V and 5 bases from J, with 9 bases between. Germline CDR1 MNHNS, CDR2 SASEGT. In DNA, the CDR3 is TGTGCCAGCGGAACAACGTATGGCTACACCTTC. Amino acids: CASGTTYGYTF.

This clone was picked up a small number of times. V is TRBV19 and J is TRBJ2-7; no firm D call. CDR3 size: 10 residues. Germline-derived CDR1 and CDR2 are LNHDA and SQIVND (reference sequence). CDR3 amino acids: CSTSPYEQYF. DNA for the CDR3: TGTTCCACCTCCCCCTACGAGCAGTACTTC.

This rearrangement joins TRBV29-1 to TRBJ2-5, with D perhaps given as TRBD1 or TRBD2 (5 bases each). Trimming took off 8 bases at V and 4 bases at J, with 14 bases between the two ends. The V gene's germline CDR1 is SQVTM and CDR2 ANQGSEA. The CDR3 has 12 residues. The DNA of the CDR3 is TGCAGCCATGTAGGGACGGGAGAGACCCAGTACTTC. Residues: CSHVGTGETQYF.